These 27 T cell receptor beta chains came from one sample sequenced in a study of cytomegalovirus exposure and HLA in healthy donors. The PCR had 60 Vbeta and 13 Jbeta primers. The data were produced by immunoSEQ multiplex PCR, yet TCRdb's version contains in-frame clones alone and is incomplete. The table records about 62,000 clones, about 87% of them present only once. The sample comprised PBMCs. These receptors came from a man between 18 and 35 years old in good health and CMV-seronegative.

This clone was detected only once. V and J are TRBV5-4 and TRBJ2-2; TRBD1 might be the D (6 bases). V was pared by 2 bases and J by 8 bases, with 19 bases between. CDR1 is SGHNT and CDR2 is YYREEE in the germline V gene (reference sequence). The CDR3 spans 16 residues. The DNA of the CDR3 is TGTGCCAGCAGCTTTATACAGGGAGCGGCGAGTGGGGAGCTGTTTTTT. It is translated as CASSFIQGAASGELFF.

The V call is TRBV6-5, the J call TRBJ1-6, with D unresolved. Germline CDR1 and CDR2: MNHEY and SVGAGI. Trimming shortened V by 6 bases and J by 4 bases, and 10 bases separated the two germline ends. The CDR3 totals 14 residues. This chain's CDR3 is CASRSSSYNSPLHF. As DNA, the CDR3 is TGTGCCAGCAGGAGCTCATCGTATAATTCACCCCTCCACTTT.

This sequence joins TRBV7-9 and TRBJ2-1; perhaps TRBD1 as D (7 bases). V lost 1 base and J lost 7, with 17 bases in between. Germline V gene lookup returns CDR1 SEHNR and CDR2 FQNEAQ (reference sequence). The CDR3 contains 16 residues. The CDR3 region is CASSLGGRGEWNEQFF. CDR3 nucleotides: TGTGCCAGCAGCTTAGGGGGCAGGGGGGAGTGGAATGAGCAGTTCTTC.

V usage is TRBV6-6 and J usage is TRBJ1-1, with D unresolved. The length of the CDR3 is 14 residues. Trimming shortened V by 2 bases and J by 9 bases, and 16 bases separated the two germline ends. CDR1 is MNHNY and CDR2 is SVGAGI in the germline V gene (reference sequence). CDR3 sequence: CASSYDIGGNKAFF. CDR3 DNA sequence: TGTGCCAGCAGTTACGATATAGGAGGGAACAAAGCTTTCTTT.

V usage is TRBV11-2 and J usage is TRBJ1-2; D is ambiguous. The CDR3 loop spans 15 amino acids. The V end was cut by 1 base, the J end by 3 bases, with 12 bases between. Germline V CDR1 and CDR2: SGHAT, FQNNGV. The DNA of the CDR3 is TGTGCCAGCAGCTTAGCGGGAGATCCGGACTATGGCTACACCTTC. It encodes CASSLAGDPDYGYTF.

A single count supports this clone. The chain is built from TRBV9 and TRBJ2-7, with TRBD1 as a possible D gene (6 bases). The germline V gene has CDR1 SGDLS and CDR2 YYNGEE. Trimming left V 0 bases short and J 3 bases short, with 13 bases between. The CDR3 runs 15 residues. CDR3 region: CASSVALGHGYEQYF. CDR3 DNA sequence: TGTGCCAGCAGCGTAGCTCTGGGACACGGCTACGAGCAGTACTTC.

V gene TRBV5-4 combines with J gene TRBJ1-2, with 12 bases aligning to TRBD1. Germline-derived CDR1 and CDR2 are SGHNT and YYREEE (reference sequence). V gave up 5 bases and J gave up 4 bases; unmatched junction bases: 9. The CDR3 sequence is 16 residues long. Written as DNA, the CDR3 is TGTGCCAGCAGTGCCGGGACAGGGGGCTTGAGCTATGGCTACACCTTC. It translates to CASSAGTGGLSYGYTF.

The V gene is TRBV5-8, the J gene TRBJ1-5; 8 bases fit TRBD1. V was pared by 4 bases and J by 2 bases, with 5 bases of the junction left unmatched. Germline loops: CDR1 SGHTS, CDR2 YDEGEE. This CDR3 has 15 amino acids. CDR3 nucleotides: TGTGCCAGCAGCCCAGGACAGGGTGGCAATCAGCCCCAGCATTTT. It is translated as CASSPGQGGNQPQHF.

The chain uses TRBV20-1 and TRBJ2-1; D uncertain. CDR3 length: 10 residues. CDR1 DFQATT and CDR2 SNEGSKA come from the germline V gene (reference sequence). The V and J ends lost 6 bases and 9 bases respectively, with 9 bases between them. The CDR3 protein is CSAQMVEQFF. In nucleotides, the CDR3 is TGCAGTGCACAAATGGTTGAGCAGTTCTTC.

Points on this clone: A read error may account for a junction end that differs from germline. The chain is built from TRBV7-9 and TRBJ2-5; TRBD2 might be the D (5 bases). The length of the CDR3 is 14 residues. CDR1 and CDR2 (germline): SEHNR, FQNEAQ (reference sequence). The CDR3 sequence: CASSLAAPPKTQYF. CDR3 in DNA: TGTGCCAGCAGCCTAGCAGCACCCCCCAAGACCCAGTACTTC.

The J gene is TRBJ2-1, the V gene TRBV4-1, with TRBD1 matching 8 bases. Losses at the gene ends were 1 base for V and 8 bases for J; bases not matched to a gene: 4. Germline V CDR1 and CDR2: MGHRA, YSYEKL. CDR3 size: 14 residues. CDR3 sequence: CASSQGTGFDEQFF. In DNA form, the CDR3 reads TGCGCCAGCAGCCAAGGGACAGGGTTCGATGAGCAGTTCTTC.

The rearrangement links TRBV7-6 to TRBJ1-2; tentative D call: TRBD1 (6 bases). V gave up 1 base and J gave up 8 bases, with 11 bases separating them. Germline V lookup: CDR1 SGHVS, CDR2 FNYEAQ. This CDR3 comprises 13 residues. The CDR3 sequence: CASSLGRGQGYTF. The DNA for the CDR3 is TGTGCCAGCAGCTTAGGCAGGGGCCAGGGCTACACCTTC.

The genes are TRBV9 and TRBJ1-1; 7 bases map to TRBD1. Germline CDR1 reads SGDLS; CDR2 reads YYNGEE. V shed 3 bases, J shed 1 base, and the junction held 9 bases outside the gene matches. This CDR3 has 16 residues. The CDR3 loop reads CASSADLRGKNTEAFF. For the CDR3, the DNA is TGTGCCAGCAGCGCAGACCTCAGGGGGAAGAACACTGAAGCTTTCTTT.

The chain joins TRBV6-5 to TRBJ2-7, with 8 bases aligning to TRBD2. The CDR3 length is 15 residues. Unmatched junction bases numbered 10, after V lost 6 bases and J lost 3 bases. Germline CDR1 is MNHEY and CDR2 is SVGAGI. For the CDR3, the DNA is TGTGCCAGCAGACCCCGGGCTAGCGGGTACTACGAGCAGTACTTC. As protein: CASRPRASGYYEQYF.

This sequence joins TRBV16 and TRBJ1-2; 9 bases line up with TRBD1. V was pared by 3 bases and J by 3 bases, with 8 bases of the junction left unmatched. Germline V lookup: CDR1 KGHSY, CDR2 FQNENV. The CDR3 sequence is 16 residues long. This CDR3 reads CASSHLSRTGDYGYTF. The DNA for the CDR3 is TGTGCCAGCAGCCACCTCTCCCGGACAGGGGACTATGGCTACACCTTC. Together with reference TRBV16 and TRBJ1-2, the CDR3 gives the full variable domain: GEEVAQTPKHLVRGEGQKAKLYCAPIKGHSYVFWYQQVLKNEFKFLISFQNENVFDETGMPKERFSAKCLPNSPCSLEIQATKLEDSAVYFCASSHLSRTGDYGYTFGSGTRLTVV.

This rearrangement joins TRBV5-4 to TRBJ2-3; 9 nucleotides agree with TRBD1. The ends lost 4 bases at V and 1 base at J; junction bases unmatched: 13. CDR3 length: 18 amino acids. Germline CDR1 is SGHNT and CDR2 is YYREEE (reference sequence). CDR3 bases: TGTGCCAGCAGCGCCGGGACAGGGTTAACGTCAGGCACAGATACGCAGTATTTT. The encoded protein is CASSAGTGLTSGTDTQYF.

The genes are TRBV9 and TRBJ2-7; 7 nucleotides align to TRBD2. Trimming cost V 0 bases and J 3 bases; bases outside gene matches: 3. This CDR3 has 14 amino acids. Germline CDR1 reads SGDLS; CDR2 reads YYNGEE. As DNA, the CDR3 is TGTGCCAGCAGCGTAGGGGAGGGGATCTACGAGCAGTACTTC. It specifies CASSVGEGIYEQYF.

The chain carries TRBV7-2 and TRBJ2-2; 8 positions agree with TRBD1. The CDR3 loop spans 17 amino acids. Unmatched junction bases numbered 14, after V lost 5 bases and J lost 6 bases. The V gene's germline CDR1 is SGHTA and CDR2 FQGNSA. The CDR3 region is CASSPTTWQGASGELFF. CDR3 DNA: TGTGCCAGCAGCCCCACCACCTGGCAGGGGGCCTCCGGGGAGCTGTTTTTT.

V is TRBV19 and J is TRBJ2-5, with 7 bases that match TRBD1. The V and J ends lost 9 bases and 5 bases, in that order; junction bases with no gene match: 3. The CDR3 runs 11 residues. The germline gives CDR1 LNHDA, CDR2 SQIVND (reference sequence). The CDR3 DNA follows: TGTGCCAGCCAGGGGGAGGAGACCCAGTACTTC. As protein: CASQGEETQYF.

The V call is TRBV30, the J call TRBJ1-1; D unclear. V was cut by 5 bases and J by 3 bases, with 16 bases left in between. The CDR3 consists of 14 residues. CDR1 is GTSNPN and CDR2 is SVGIG in the germline V gene (reference sequence). CDR3 nucleotide sequence: TGTGCCTGGGCAACATCGGGAGAGTACACTGAAGCTTTCTTT. Translating gives CAWATSGEYTEAFF.

The gene calls are TRBV29-1 and TRBJ2-7, with 9 bases aligning to TRBD1. V lost 0 bases, J lost 7 bases, and 10 bases stayed unmatched. Germline CDR1 is SQVTM and CDR2 is ANQGSEA. The CDR3 runs to 15 residues. The chain's CDR3 is CSVEDMIGQGPEQYF. CDR3 coding DNA: TGCAGCGTTGAAGACATGATCGGACAGGGGCCGGAGCAGTACTTC.

In this sample, this clone turned up once. The genes are TRBV6-1 and TRBJ2-1, with 7 bases aligning to TRBD1. The CDR3 consists of 15 residues. Trimming took 8 bases from V and 8 from J; bases not matched to a gene: 15. Germline V CDR1 and CDR2: MNHNS, SASEGT. CDR3 amino acids: CASPQQGPLIYEQFF. The DNA for the CDR3 is TGTGCCAGCCCTCAACAGGGGCCCCTTATCTATGAGCAGTTCTTC.

The CDR3 loop reads CASSYGVEQFF. As DNA, the CDR3 is TGTGCCAGCAGCTACGGGGTCGAGCAGTTCTTC. V usage is TRBV7-3 and J usage is TRBJ2-1; maybe TRBD2 (5 bases). The germline CDR1 and CDR2 sequences are SGHTA and FQGTGA. The CDR3 consists of 11 residues. V lost 4 bases and J 10 bases, leaving 8 bases between the germline ends. Based on the CDR3 plus reference TRBV7-3 and TRBJ2-1, the full variable domain is GAGVSQTPSNKVTEKGKYVELRCDPISGHTALYWYRQSLGQGPEFLIYFQGTGAADDSGLPNDRFFAVRPEGSVSTLKIQRTERGDSAVYLCASSYGVEQFFGPGTRLTVL.

The chain has TRBV6-5 and TRBJ2-7, with D tentatively TRBD1 (6 bases). The CDR3 length is 14 residues. Germline-derived CDR1 and CDR2 are MNHEY and SVGAGI. The ends were cut back, 5 bases at V and 6 bases at J, with 17 bases in the middle. CDR3 coding DNA: TGTGCCAGCAGTAAGGACAGAGGCCCTGGCGAGCAGTACTTC. The encoded protein is CASSKDRGPGEQYF.

The chain is built from TRBV28 and TRBJ2-5, with 11 positions matching TRBD2. Germline CDR1 reads MDHEN; CDR2 reads SYDVKM. The length of the CDR3 is 16 residues. Trimming at V came to 11 bases and at J to 1 base, leaving 12 bases not matched to a gene. The CDR3 DNA reads TGTGCCGCGCGTAACAGGGGACTAGCGGTCCAAGAGACCCAGTACTTC. It translates to CAARNRGLAVQETQYF. Supplemented by reference TRBV28 and TRBJ2-5, the full variable domain reads DVKVTQSSRYLVKRTGEKVFLECVQDMDHENMFWYRQDPGLGLRLIYFSYDVKMKEKGDIPEGYSVSREKKERFSLILESASTNQTSMYLCAARNRGLAVQETQYFGPGTRLLVL.

The chain links TRBV30 to TRBJ2-5; D is unclear. The CDR3 is made up of 13 amino acids. Trimming removed 1 base from V and 2 bases from J, with 8 bases in between. Germline CDR1 reads GTSNPN; CDR2 reads SVGIG (reference sequence). CDR3 protein: CAWSGGLQETQYF. The CDR3 nucleotides are TGTGCCTGGAGTGGAGGTCTTCAAGAGACCCAGTACTTC.

The chain couples TRBV25-1 to TRBJ2-5; 7 bases are a match to TRBD1. CDR3 length equals 15 residues. The germline CDR1 and CDR2 sequences are MGHDK and SYGVNS. Unmatched junction bases numbered 7, after V lost 4 bases and J lost 2 bases. The CDR3 DNA reads TGTGCCAGCAGTGCGTCCTCAGGGGGTCAAGAGACCCAGTACTTC. Translating it yields CASSASSGGQETQYF. Combining the CDR3 with reference TRBV25-1 and TRBJ2-5 gives the whole variable domain EADIYQTPRYLVIGTGKKITLECSQTMGHDKMYWYQQDPGMELHLIHYSYGVNSTEKGDLSSESTVSRIRTEHFPLTLESARPSHTSQYLCASSASSGGQETQYFGPGTRLLVL.